Described below is a single TCR beta chain sequence and its context. The sample belongs to a study of technical replicates of blood from a few donors. V dropped 0 bases and J dropped 3 bases, with 25 bases sitting between them. CDR3 size: 19 residues. In germline, CDR1 is SQVTM, CDR2 ANQGSEA. Sequencing was performed with immunoSEQ multiplex PCR; in TCRdb, only in-frame clones are kept and a portion is missing. Of 84,000 or so clones in the sample, about 95% were seen once. The chain joins TRBV29-1 to TRBJ2-3, with D perhaps matching TRBD2 (6 bases). The TCR sequence derives from a human donor in good health. Material for sequencing was T cells isolated from PBMCs. CDR3 loop: CSVEDWKDGTQIWTDTQYF. For the CDR3, the DNA is TGCAGCGTTGAAGATTGGAAGGACGGGACTCAAATTTGGACAGATACGCAGTATTTT.